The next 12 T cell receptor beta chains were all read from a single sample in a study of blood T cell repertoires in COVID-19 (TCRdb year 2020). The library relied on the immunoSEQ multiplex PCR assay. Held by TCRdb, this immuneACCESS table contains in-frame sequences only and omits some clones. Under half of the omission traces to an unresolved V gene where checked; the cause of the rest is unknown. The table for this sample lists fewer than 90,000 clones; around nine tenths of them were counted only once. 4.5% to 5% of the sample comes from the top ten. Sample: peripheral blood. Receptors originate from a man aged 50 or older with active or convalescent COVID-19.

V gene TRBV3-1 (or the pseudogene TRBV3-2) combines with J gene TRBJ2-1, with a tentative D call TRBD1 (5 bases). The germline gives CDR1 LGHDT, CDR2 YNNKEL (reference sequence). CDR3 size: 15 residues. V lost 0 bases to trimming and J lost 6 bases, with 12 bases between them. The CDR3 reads CASSQEGAGPNEQFF. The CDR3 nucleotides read TGTGCCAGCAGCCAAGAAGGGGCAGGGCCCAATGAGCAGTTCTTC.

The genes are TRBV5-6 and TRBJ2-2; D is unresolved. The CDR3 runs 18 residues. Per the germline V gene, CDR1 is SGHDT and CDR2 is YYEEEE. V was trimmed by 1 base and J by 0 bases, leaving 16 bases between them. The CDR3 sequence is CASSLIYLQSANTGELFF. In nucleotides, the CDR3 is TGTGCCAGCAGCTTGATATATTTACAGTCGGCGAACACCGGGGAGCTGTTTTTT.

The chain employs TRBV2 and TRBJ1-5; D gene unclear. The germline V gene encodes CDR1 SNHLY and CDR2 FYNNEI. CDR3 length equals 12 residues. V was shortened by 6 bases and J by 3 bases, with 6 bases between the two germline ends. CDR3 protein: CASRDNNQPQHF. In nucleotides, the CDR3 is TGTGCCAGCAGAGACAACAATCAGCCCCAGCATTTT.

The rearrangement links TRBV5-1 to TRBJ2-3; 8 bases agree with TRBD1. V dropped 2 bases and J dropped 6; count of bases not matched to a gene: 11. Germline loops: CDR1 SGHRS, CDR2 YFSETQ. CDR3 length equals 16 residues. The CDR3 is CASSLTGSQGADTQYF. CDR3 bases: TGCGCCAGCAGCTTAACGGGTAGCCAGGGGGCTGATACGCAGTATTTT.

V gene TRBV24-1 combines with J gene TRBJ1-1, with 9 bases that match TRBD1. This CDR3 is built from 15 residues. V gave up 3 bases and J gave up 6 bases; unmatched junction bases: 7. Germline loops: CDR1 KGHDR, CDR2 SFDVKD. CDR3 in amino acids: CATSDTGTGRAEAFF. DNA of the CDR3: TGTGCCACCAGTGATACGGGGACAGGGAGAGCTGAAGCTTTCTTT.

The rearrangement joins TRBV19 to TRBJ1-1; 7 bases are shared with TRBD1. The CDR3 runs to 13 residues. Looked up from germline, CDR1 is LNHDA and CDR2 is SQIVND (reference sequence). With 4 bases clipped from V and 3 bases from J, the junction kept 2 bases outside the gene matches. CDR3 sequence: CASSTQGDTEAFF. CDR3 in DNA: TGTGCCAGTAGTACCCAGGGGGACACTGAAGCTTTCTTT.

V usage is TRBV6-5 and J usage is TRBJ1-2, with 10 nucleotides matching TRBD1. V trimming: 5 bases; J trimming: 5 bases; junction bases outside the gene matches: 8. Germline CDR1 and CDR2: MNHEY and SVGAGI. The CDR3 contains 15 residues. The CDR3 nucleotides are TGTGCCAGCAGTCCGACAGGGGGCAAATCGTATGGCTACACCTTC. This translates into CASSPTGGKSYGYTF.

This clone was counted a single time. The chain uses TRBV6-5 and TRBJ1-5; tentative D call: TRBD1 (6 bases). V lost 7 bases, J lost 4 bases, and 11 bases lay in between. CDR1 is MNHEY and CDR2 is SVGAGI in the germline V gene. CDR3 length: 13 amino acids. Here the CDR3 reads CASTGQNNQPQHF. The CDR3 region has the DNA TGTGCCAGCACAGGACAGAATAATCAGCCCCAGCATTTT.

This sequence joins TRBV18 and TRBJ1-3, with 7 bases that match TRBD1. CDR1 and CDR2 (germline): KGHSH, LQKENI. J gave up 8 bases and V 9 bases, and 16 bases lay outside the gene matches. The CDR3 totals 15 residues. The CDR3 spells CASTLGQATLDTIYF. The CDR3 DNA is TGTGCCAGTACCTTAGGACAGGCGACGTTGGACACCATATATTTT.

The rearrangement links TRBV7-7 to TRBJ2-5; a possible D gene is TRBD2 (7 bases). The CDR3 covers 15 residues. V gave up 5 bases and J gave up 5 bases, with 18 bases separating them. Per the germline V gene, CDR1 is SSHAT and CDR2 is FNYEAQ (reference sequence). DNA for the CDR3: TGTGCCAGCAGCCCCTGGGGGGGGGCCGGGGAGACCCAGTACTTC. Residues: CASSPWGGAGETQYF.

CDR3 loop: CASSQVEGVYYEQYF. CDR3 DNA sequence: TGCGCCAGCAGCCAAGTAGAGGGGGTATACTACGAGCAGTACTTC. The chain is built from TRBV4-1 and TRBJ2-7; D may be TRBD1 (6 bases). Trimming stripped 1 base from V and 3 bases from J, with 13 bases between. This CDR3 comprises 15 residues. Per germline, CDR1 MGHRA and CDR2 YSYEKL.

The CDR3 reads CASSPLIRTDSNQPQHF. Here the CDR3 DNA reads TGTGCCAGCAGTCCACTTATTAGGACAGATAGCAATCAGCCCCAGCATTTT. This chain connects TRBV6-6 to TRBJ1-5; the D gene is possibly TRBD1 (6 bases). The CDR3 covers 17 residues. Germline CDR1 MNHNY, CDR2 SVGAGI (reference sequence). V was cut by 5 bases and J by 0 bases, with 17 bases left in between.